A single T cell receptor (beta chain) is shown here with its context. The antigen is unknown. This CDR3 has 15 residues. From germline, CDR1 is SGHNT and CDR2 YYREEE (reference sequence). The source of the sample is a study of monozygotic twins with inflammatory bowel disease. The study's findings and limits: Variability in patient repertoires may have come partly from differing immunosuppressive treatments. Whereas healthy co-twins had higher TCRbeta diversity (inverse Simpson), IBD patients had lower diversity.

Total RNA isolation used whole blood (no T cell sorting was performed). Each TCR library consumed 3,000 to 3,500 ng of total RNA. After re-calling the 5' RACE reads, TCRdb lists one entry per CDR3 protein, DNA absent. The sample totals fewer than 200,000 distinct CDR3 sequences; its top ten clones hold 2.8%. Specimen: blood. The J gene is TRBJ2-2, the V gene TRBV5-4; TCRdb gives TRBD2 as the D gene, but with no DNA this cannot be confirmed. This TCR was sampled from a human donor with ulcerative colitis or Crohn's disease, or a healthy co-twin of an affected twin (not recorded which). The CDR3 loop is CASSWEGGGTGELFF.